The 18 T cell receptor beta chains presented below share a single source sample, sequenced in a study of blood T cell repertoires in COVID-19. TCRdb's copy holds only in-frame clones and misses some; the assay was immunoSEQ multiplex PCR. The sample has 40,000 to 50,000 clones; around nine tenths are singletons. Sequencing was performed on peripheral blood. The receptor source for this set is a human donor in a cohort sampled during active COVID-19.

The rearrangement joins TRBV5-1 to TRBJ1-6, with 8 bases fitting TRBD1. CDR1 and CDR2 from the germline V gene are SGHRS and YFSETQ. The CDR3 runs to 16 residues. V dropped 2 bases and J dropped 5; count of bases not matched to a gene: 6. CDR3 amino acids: CASSFPSGQDNSPLHF. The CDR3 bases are TGCGCCAGCAGCTTTCCGTCGGGACAGGATAATTCACCCCTCCACTTT.

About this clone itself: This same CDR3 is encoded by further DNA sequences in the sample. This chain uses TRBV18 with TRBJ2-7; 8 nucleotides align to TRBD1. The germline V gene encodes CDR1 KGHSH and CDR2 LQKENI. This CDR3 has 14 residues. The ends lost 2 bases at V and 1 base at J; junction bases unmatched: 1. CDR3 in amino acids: CASSPGTGSYEQYF. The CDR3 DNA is TGTGCCAGCTCACCAGGGACAGGTTCCTACGAGCAGTACTTC.

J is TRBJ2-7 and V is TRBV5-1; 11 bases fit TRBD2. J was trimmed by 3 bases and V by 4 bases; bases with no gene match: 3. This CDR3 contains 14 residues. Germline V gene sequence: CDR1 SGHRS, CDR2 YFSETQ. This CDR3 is CASSPGTSGYEQYF. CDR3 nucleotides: TGCGCCAGCAGCCCCGGGACTAGCGGCTACGAGCAGTACTTC.

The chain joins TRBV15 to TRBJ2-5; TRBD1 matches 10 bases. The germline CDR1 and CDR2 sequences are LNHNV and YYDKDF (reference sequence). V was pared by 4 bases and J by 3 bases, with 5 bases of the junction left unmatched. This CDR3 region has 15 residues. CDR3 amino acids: CATSTRTGGKETQYF. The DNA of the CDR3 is TGTGCCACCAGCACCCGGACAGGGGGGAAAGAGACCCAGTACTTC.

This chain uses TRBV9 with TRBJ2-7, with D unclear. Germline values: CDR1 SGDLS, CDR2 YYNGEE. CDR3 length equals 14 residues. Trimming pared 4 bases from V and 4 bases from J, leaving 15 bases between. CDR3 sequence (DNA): TGTGCCAGCAGCTCGAGAGGAAACGGGTACGAGCAGTACTTC. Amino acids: CASSSRGNGYEQYF.

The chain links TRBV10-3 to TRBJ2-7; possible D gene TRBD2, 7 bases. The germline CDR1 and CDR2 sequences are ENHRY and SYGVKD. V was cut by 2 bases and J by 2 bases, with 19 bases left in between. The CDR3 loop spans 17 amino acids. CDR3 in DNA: TGTGCCATCAGTGAGACGGCGGGGGCACTAGCAACCTACGAGCAGTACTTC. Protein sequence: CAISETAGALATYEQYF.

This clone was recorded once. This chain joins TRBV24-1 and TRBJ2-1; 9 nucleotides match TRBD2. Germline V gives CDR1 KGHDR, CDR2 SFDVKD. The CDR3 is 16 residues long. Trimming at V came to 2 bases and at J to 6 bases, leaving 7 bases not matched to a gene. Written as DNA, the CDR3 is TGTGCCACCAGTGATTATGGCGGGAGGGGAGGCAATGAGCAGTTCTTC. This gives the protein CATSDYGGRGGNEQFF.

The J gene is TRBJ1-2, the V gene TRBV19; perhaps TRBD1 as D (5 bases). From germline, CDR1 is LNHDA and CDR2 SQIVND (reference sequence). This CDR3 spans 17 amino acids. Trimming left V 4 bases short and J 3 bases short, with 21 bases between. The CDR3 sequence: CASSTLWMGHGDYGYTF. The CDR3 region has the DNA TGTGCCAGTAGTACATTATGGATGGGGCATGGCGACTATGGCTACACCTTC.

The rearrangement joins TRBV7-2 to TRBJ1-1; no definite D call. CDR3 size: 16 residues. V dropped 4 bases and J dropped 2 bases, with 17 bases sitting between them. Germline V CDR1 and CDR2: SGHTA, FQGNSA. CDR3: CASSSPTREPNTEAFF. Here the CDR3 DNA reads TGTGCCAGCAGCTCCCCCACTCGTGAGCCTAACACTGAAGCTTTCTTT. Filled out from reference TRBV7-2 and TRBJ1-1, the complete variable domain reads GAGVSQSPSNKVTEKGKDVELRCDPISGHTALYWYRQSLGQGLEFLIYFQGNSAPDKSGLPSDRFSAERTGGSVSTLTIQRTQQEDSAVYLCASSSPTREPNTEAFFGQGTRLTVV.

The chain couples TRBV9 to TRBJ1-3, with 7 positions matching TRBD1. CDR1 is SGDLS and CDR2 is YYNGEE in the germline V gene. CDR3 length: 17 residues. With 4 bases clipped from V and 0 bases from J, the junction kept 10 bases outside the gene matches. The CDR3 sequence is CASSSVGGGGSGNTIYF. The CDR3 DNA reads TGTGCCAGCAGCTCAGTAGGGGGCGGAGGCTCTGGAAACACCATATATTTT.

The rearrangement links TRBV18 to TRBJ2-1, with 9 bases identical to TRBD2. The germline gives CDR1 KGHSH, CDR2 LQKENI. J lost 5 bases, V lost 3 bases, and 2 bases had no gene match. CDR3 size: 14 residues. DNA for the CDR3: TGTGCCAGCTCACCCCAGCGGGGGGACAATGAGCAGTTCTTC. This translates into CASSPQRGDNEQFF. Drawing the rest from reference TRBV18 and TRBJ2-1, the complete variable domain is NAGVMQNPRHLVRRRGQEARLRCSPMKGHSHVYWYRQLPEEGLKFMVYLQKENIIDESGMPKERFSAEFPKEGPSILRIQQVVRGDSAAYFCASSPQRGDNEQFFGPGTRLTVL.

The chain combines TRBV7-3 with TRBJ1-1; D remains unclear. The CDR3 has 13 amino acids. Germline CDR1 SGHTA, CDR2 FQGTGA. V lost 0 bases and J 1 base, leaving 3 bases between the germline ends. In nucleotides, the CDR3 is TGTGCCAGCAGCTTAACCTCGAACACTGAAGCTTTCTTT. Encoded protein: CASSLTSNTEAFF.

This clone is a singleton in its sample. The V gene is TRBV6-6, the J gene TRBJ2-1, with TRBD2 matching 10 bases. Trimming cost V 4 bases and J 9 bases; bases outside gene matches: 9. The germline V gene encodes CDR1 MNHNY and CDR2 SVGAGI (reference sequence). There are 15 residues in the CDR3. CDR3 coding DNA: TGTGCCAGCAGTTCCCAGCGGGAGGGACTAGTTGAGCAGTTCTTC. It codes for CASSSQREGLVEQFF.

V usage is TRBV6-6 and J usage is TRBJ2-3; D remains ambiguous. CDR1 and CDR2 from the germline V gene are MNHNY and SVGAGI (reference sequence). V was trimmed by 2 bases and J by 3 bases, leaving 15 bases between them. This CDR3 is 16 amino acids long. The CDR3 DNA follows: TGTGCCAGCAGTTACACCCATCCACTGGTAACAGATACGCAGTATTTT. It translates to CASSYTHPLVTDTQYF.

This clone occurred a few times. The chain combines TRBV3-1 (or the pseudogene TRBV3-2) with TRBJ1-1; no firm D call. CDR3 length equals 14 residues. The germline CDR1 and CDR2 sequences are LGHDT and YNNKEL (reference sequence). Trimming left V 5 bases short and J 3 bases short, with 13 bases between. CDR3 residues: CASSSLGVDTEAFF. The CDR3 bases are TGTGCCAGCAGCTCGCTCGGGGTGGACACTGAAGCTTTCTTT.

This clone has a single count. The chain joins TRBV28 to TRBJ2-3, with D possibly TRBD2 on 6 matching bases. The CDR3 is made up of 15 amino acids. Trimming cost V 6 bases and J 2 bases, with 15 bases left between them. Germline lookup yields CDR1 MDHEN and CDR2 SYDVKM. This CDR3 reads CASSRPGTYTDTQYF. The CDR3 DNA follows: TGTGCCAGCAGCCGACCCGGGACTTACACAGATACGCAGTATTTT.

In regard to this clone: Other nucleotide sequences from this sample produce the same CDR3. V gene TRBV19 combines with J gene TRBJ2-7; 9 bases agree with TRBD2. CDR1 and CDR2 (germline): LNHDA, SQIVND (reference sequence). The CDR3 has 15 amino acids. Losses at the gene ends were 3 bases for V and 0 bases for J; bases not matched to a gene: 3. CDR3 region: CASSIATSGSYEQYF. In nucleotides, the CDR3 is TGTGCCAGTAGTATTGCGACTAGCGGCTCCTACGAGCAGTACTTC.

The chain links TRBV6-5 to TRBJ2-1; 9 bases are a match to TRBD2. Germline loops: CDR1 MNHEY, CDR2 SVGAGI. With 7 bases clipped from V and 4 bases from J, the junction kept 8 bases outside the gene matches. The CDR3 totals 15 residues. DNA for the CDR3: TGTGCCAGCACTCCGCTAGCGGGAAGTTACAATGAGCAGTTCTTC. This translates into CASTPLAGSYNEQFF.